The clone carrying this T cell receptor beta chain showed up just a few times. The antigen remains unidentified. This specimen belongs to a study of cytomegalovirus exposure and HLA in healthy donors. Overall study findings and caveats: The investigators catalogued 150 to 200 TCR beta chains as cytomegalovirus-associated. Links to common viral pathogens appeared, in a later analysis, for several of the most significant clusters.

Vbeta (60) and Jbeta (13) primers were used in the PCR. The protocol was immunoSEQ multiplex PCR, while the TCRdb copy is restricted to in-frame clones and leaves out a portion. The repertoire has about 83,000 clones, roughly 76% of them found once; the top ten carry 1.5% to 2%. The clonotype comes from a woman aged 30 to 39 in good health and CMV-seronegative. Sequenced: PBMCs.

The CDR3 sequence is CASSPNSAGNTIYF. CDR3 bases: TGCGCCAGCAGTCCGAACAGTGCTGGAAACACCATATATTTT. The V gene is TRBV10-1, the J gene TRBJ1-3; no clear D gene. Germline loops: CDR1 WNHNN, CDR2 SYGVQD (reference sequence). The CDR3 is made up of 14 amino acids. Trimming cost V 5 bases and J 2 bases, with 10 bases left between them.